Below, 8 T cell receptor beta chains from the same sample are listed, as sequenced in a study of blood T cells in healthy people across ages. A second about 7 to 11 cycle PCR used barcoded and J-beta primers. MiXCR, run by TCRdb on the 5' RACE reads, gives a single entry per CDR3 protein. The data hold under 850,000 distinct CDR3 sequences, with 36% observed a single time. The sample taken for sequencing was blood. The receptor set was obtained from a man aged 18 to 29 in good health.

This clonotype was counted a few times. The rearrangement joins TRBV12-3 or TRBV12-4 to TRBJ2-1; no definite D call. V was trimmed by 1 base and J by 5 bases, leaving 6 bases between them. This CDR3 comprises 13 residues. CDR3 sequence reads: CASSLVVNNEQFF. The CDR3 DNA follows: TGTGCCAGCAGTTTAGTTGTGAACAATGAGCAGTTCTTC.

Points on this clonotype: A much bigger clone sits one base away, suggesting this may be a read error. V is TRBV4-3 and J is TRBJ2-1, with 9 bases fitting TRBD2. V was clipped by 0 bases and J by 13 bases; unmatched bases: 13. Germline CDR1 reads LGHNA; CDR2 reads YSLEER. The CDR3 loop spans 16 amino acids. This CDR3 is CASSQDRASGVETQFF. The DNA for the CDR3 is TGCGCCAGCAGCCAAGATAGGGCTAGCGGGGTTGAGACCCAGTTCTTC.

This sequence joins TRBV2 and TRBJ2-1; D remains unclear. Trimming cost V 5 bases and J 4 bases, with 9 bases left between them. This CDR3 region has 13 residues. Germline V gene lookup returns CDR1 SNHLY and CDR2 FYNNEI. The CDR3 protein is CASSPSPYNEQFF. The CDR3 nucleotides read TGTGCCAGCAGTCCATCCCCGTACAATGAGCAGTTCTTC.

Concerning this clonotype: A much more abundant neighbour one base away suggests this may be a read error. The J gene is TRBJ2-7, the V gene TRBV20-1; D may be TRBD1 (6 bases). CDR3 size: 17 residues. V was trimmed by 7 bases and J by 2 bases, leaving 27 bases between them. CDR1 and CDR2 from the germline V gene are DFQATT and SNEGSKA (reference sequence). This CDR3 reads CSVQTPGEPTTPYEQYF. CDR3 DNA: TGCAGTGTTCAAACTCCAGGGGAACCGACAACCCCCTACGAGCAGTACTTC.

The rearrangement joins TRBV5-1 to TRBJ2-5; the match to TRBD1 covers 7 bases. This CDR3 has 16 residues. J lost 2 bases, V lost 7 bases, and 14 bases had no gene match. CDR1 is SGHRS, CDR2 YFSETQ, per germline. The CDR3 bases are TGCGCCAGCGGGCTAATCGGACAGGCTGGACAAGAGACCCAGTACTTC. As protein: CASGLIGQAGQETQYF.

Remarks on this clonotype: This clone may be a read error of a much larger clone one base away. The rearrangement uses TRBV4-1 and TRBJ1-1; tentatively, D is TRBD1 (5 bases). Germline CDR1 reads MGHRA; CDR2 reads YSYEKL. There are 13 residues in the CDR3. CDR3 nucleotides: TGCGCCAGCAGCCCTAAGGGGAACGCTGAAGCTTTCTTT. This sequence encodes CASSPKGNAEAFF.

The chain recombines TRBV27 with TRBJ2-4; unclear D gene. The DNA end is more similar to TRBJ2-7, so the J call may be wrong. CDR3 length: 14 amino acids. CDR1 is MNHEY and CDR2 is SMNVEV in the germline V gene (reference sequence). The CDR3 DNA sequence: TGTGCCAGTTACCGGTCCGGTTATGAGTACGAGCAGTACTTC. It specifies CASYRSGYEYEQYF.

The chain is built from TRBV20-1 and TRBJ2-4; 12 bases align to TRBD1. The CDR3 contains 20 residues. V lost 1 base and J lost 0; bases outside the gene matches: 13. Germline V gives CDR1 DFQATT, CDR2 SNEGSKA (reference sequence). CDR3: CSARVGGTGGSNLAKNIQYF. Here the CDR3 DNA reads TGCAGTGCTAGAGTCGGGGGGACAGGGGGCTCCAACCTAGCCAAAAACATTCAGTACTTC.